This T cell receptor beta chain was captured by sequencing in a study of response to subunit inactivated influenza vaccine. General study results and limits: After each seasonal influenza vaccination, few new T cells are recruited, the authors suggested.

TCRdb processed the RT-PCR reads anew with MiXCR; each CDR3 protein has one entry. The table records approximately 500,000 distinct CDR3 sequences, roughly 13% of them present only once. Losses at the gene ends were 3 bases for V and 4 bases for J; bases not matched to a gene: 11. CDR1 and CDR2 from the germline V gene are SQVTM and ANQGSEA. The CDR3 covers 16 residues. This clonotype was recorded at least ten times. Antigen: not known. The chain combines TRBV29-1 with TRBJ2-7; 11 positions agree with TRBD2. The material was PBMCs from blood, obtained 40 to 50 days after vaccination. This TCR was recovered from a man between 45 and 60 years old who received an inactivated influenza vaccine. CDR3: CSVDGRLAGGAYEQYF. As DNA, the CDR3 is TGCAGCGTTGACGGTCGGCTAGCGGGAGGTGCGTACGAGCAGTACTTC.